A selection of T cell receptor beta chains follows, all from one sample in a study of CD4 T cells in relation to SARS-CoV-2 and coronaviruses. Their recognized antigens are unknown. Method: immunoSEQ multiplex PCR; TCRdb's copy keeps in-frame clones and lacks some. The sample holds 30,000 or so clones; about 78% are singletons and the top ten take more than 9%. The sample comprised CD4+ T cells from PBMCs, cultured in vitro. These receptors were obtained from a human donor in good health. Each CDR3 is given with its conserved first and last residue. Each record gives: J gene, CDR3 length, V gene, CDR3 protein.

>TRBJ2-1|15|TRBV6-6
CASTDGRETYNEQFF
>TRBJ1-2|17|TRBV18
CASSPDAGTDRYYGYTF
>TRBJ1-1|11|TRBV20-1
CSARVGTEAFF
>TRBJ2-5|14|TRBV5-1
CASSFSALKETQYF
>TRBJ2-2|17|TRBV21-1
CASSKLGGGNNTGELFF
>TRBJ2-3|17|TRBV19
CASSLSFGSAHTDTQYF
>TRBJ2-3|13|TRBV12-3/TRBV12-4
CASSFGGTDTQYF
>TRBJ2-6|12|TRBV9
CASSVGQGPLTF
>TRBJ1-3|19|TRBV6-4
CASSDYRDLGDISGNTIYF
>TRBJ1-2|13|TRBV30
CAWSVSSSRGYTF
>TRBJ2-1|15|TRBV12-5
CASGLAMRRYNEQFF
>TRBJ2-7|14|TRBV18
CASSPPLKPYEQYF
>TRBJ2-2|14|TRBV9
CASSPAGDTGELFF
>TRBJ2-5|11|TRBV7-9
CASSPWETQYF
>TRBJ2-3|16|TRBV7-3
CASSSNPPGLVDTQYF
>TRBJ1-1|13|TRBV11-2
CASSLIRESEAFF
>TRBJ2-1|14|TRBV7-2
CASSPWGAGDEQFF
>TRBJ2-2|15|TRBV18
CASSPRDGNTGELFF
>TRBJ2-7|12|TRBV10-3
CAISEETYEQYF
>TRBJ2-7|14|TRBV5-5
CASSYYRQSYEQYF
>TRBJ2-3|16|TRBV11-2
CASSLIRASRTDTQYF
>TRBJ1-2|14|TRBV2
CASSEGPGIAGYTF
>TRBJ1-6|13|TRBV5-1
CASSLASSTPLHF
>TRBJ2-1|17|TRBV5-1
CASSPRLAGKGDNEQFF
>TRBJ1-1|14|TRBV9
CASSVAGGNTEAFF
>TRBJ1-2|16|TRBV6-5
CASSYRDSFGAYGYTF
>TRBJ1-2|15|TRBV9
CASRLRTGKVGGYTF
>TRBJ1-2|15|TRBV6-2/TRBV6-3
CASSDTGTQNYGYTF
>TRBJ2-7|15|TRBV2
CASTNPGQGTYEQYF
>TRBJ1-4|13|TRBV19
CASSVGASEKLFF
>TRBJ2-1|14|TRBV9
CASSVESGGNEQFF